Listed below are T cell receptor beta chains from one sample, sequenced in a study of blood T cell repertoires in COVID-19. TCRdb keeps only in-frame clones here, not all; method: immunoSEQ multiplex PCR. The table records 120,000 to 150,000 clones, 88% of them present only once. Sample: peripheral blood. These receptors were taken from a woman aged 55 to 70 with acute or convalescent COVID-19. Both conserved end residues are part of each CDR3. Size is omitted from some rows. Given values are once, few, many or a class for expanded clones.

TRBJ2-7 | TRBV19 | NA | CASSTGVIGYEQYF
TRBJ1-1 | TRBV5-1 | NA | CASSPEPGGDPEAFF
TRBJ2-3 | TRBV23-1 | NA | CASSAALKREPTDTQYF
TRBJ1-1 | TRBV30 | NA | CAWSGSFSTEAFF
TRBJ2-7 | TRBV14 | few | CATRPSGGNYEQYF
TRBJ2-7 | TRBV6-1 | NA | CASSEWARNEQYF
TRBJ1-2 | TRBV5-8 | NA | CASSLAGTGVKGYTF
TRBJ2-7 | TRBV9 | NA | CASSPRQGASYEQYF
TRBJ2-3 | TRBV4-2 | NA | CASSQEGGGTDTQYF
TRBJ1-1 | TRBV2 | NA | CASTERATEAFF
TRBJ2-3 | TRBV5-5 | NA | CASSFDRGTDTQYF
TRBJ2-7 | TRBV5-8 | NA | CASLRGGRGFYEQYF
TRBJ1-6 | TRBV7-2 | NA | CASSPRQGATGNSPLHF
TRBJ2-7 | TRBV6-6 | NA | CASSTGLWDEQYF
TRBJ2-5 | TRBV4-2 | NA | CASSQAGGQETQYF
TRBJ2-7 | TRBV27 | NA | CASRTQLAGTSYEQYF
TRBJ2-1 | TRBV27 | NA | CASSLLGQGQGEQFF
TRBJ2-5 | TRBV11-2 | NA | CASSLSRAGALRETQYF
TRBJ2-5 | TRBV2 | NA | CASSVLRGGGETQYF
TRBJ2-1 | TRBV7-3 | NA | CASSINRGSYNEQFF
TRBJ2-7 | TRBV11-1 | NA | CASSRPTGVSREQYF
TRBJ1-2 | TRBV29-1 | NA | CSVEALWTGREGYTF
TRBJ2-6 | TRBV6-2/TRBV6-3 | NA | CASSYRMGQSSGANVLTF
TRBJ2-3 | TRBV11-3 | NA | CASSHRGQGTPDTQYF
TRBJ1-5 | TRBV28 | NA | CASRRSGQPQHF
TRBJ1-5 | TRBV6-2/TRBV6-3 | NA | CASSFNQGANQPQHF
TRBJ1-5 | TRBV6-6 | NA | CASRSPLLGNQPQHF
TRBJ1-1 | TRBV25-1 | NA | CASSDARASTEAFF
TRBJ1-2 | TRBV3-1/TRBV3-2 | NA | CASSPGPLLRGLNYGYTF
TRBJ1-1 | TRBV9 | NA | CASSLSTQSDSSEAFF
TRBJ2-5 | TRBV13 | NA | CASSFEGFSQETQYF
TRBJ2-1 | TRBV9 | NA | CASSVESVNEQFF
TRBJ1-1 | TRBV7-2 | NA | CASSFVSVETEAFF
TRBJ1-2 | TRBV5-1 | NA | CASSQRGSIYGYTF
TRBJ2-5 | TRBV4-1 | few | CASSQDLGLAKFGTQYF
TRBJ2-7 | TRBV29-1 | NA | CSIGTAGYYEQYF
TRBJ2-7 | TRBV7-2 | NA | CASSLEAPGLYEQYF
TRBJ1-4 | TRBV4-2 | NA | CASSQGGRGGYFNEKLFF
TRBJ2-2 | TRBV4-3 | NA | CASSQETVAIVGELFF
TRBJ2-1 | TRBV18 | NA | CASSPRSGGGDEQFF
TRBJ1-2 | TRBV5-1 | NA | CASSLSGTGYGYTF
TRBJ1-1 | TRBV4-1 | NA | CASSQDRGLTEAFF
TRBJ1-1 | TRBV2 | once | CASSGGGAEAFF
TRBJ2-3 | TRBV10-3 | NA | CAINGDYTDTQYF
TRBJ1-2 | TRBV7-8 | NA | CASSLARRGGLYGYTF
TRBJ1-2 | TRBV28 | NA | CASSPTGSYGYTF
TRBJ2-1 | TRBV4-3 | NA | CASSQDYTGYNEQFF
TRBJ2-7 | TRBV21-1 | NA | CASSKERDPGNYEQYF
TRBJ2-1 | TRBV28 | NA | CASRLPSGGNEQFF
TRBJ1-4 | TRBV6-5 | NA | CASTDRGNEKLFF
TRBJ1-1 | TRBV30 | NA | CAWSGEGSAFF
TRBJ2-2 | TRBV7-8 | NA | CASSFQGWANTGELFF
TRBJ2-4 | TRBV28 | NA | CATSPGSKNIQYF